A single sample gave rise to the 18 T cell receptor beta chains below, sequenced in a study of OX40 agonist ivuxolimab in advanced cancers. Method: immunoSEQ multiplex PCR; TCRdb's copy keeps in-frame clones and lacks some. The sample lists approximately 80,000 clones; around 91% were seen once. The sample here was CD4+ or CD8+ T cells sorted from blood, taken in a trial of the OX40 agonist ivuxolimab. The receptor source for this set is an adult with an advanced solid tumor such as melanoma, head and neck, liver or kidney cancer.

The rearrangement links TRBV7-2 to TRBJ1-6; TRBD1 matches at 10 bases. Looked up from germline, CDR1 is SGHTA and CDR2 is FQGNSA. This CDR3 is 16 amino acids long. The V gene end was trimmed by 5 bases and the J gene end by 9 bases; junction bases not matched to a gene: 10. CDR3 nucleotides: TGTGCCAGCAGCCCATCACGGGACAGGGGATCTTCACCCCTCCACTTT. This sequence encodes CASSPSRDRGSSPLHF.

The chain recombines TRBV11-3 with TRBJ1-5, with D perhaps matching TRBD1 (6 bases). CDR3 length: 15 amino acids. With 3 bases removed from V and 6 bases from J, the gap between germline ends came to 15 bases. Per germline, CDR1 SGHNT and CDR2 YENEEA. The CDR3 sequence: CASSFRRGASQPQHF. The DNA of the CDR3 is TGTGCCAGCAGCTTTAGACGGGGGGCAAGTCAGCCCCAGCATTTT.

Only one count was recorded for this clone. This chain connects TRBV10-3 to TRBJ1-2; D is uncertain. Trimming shortened V by 4 bases and J by 0 bases, and 15 bases separated the two germline ends. Per germline, CDR1 ENHRY and CDR2 SYGVKD. CDR3 length: 16 amino acids. The CDR3 nucleotides are TGTGCCATCAGTGGGCGAGGTCTGGAAGCTAACTATGGCTACACCTTC. It specifies CAISGRGLEANYGYTF.

The chain is built from TRBV29-1 and TRBJ2-3; 9 bases are shared with TRBD1. V was clipped by 7 bases and J by 2 bases; unmatched bases: 7. This CDR3 is built from 14 residues. In germline, CDR1 is SQVTM, CDR2 ANQGSEA. DNA of the CDR3: TGCAGCGGGGGGACAGGGCTGAACACAGATACGCAGTATTTT. Translation: CSGGTGLNTDTQYF.

The chain carries TRBV5-1 and TRBJ2-5, with no clear D. V lost 5 bases to trimming and J lost 1 base, with 15 bases between them. The germline V gene has CDR1 SGHRS and CDR2 YFSETQ. The CDR3 loop spans 15 amino acids. The CDR3 nucleotides read TGCGCCAGCAGAACTGGACGGTCGACCCAAGAGACCCAGTACTTC. Translation gives CASRTGRSTQETQYF. The whole variable domain, remainder taken from reference TRBV5-1 and TRBJ2-5, is KAGVTQTPRYLIKTRGQQVTLSCSPISGHRSVSWYQQTPGQGLQFLFEYFSETQRNKGNFPGRFSGRQFSNSRSEMNVSTLELGDSALYLCASRTGRSTQETQYFGPGTRLLVL.

This clone was recorded a few times. The V call is TRBV6-6, the J call TRBJ1-6; no reliable D call. This CDR3 is 13 amino acids long. V dropped 0 bases and J dropped 9 bases, with 6 bases sitting between them. CDR1 MNHNY and CDR2 SVGAGI come from the germline V gene (reference sequence). The CDR3 reads CASSYSQVSPLHF. The DNA for the CDR3 is TGTGCCAGCAGTTACTCGCAGGTTTCACCCCTCCACTTT.

In the case of this clone: A read error may produce the germline difference seen at one junction end. This sequence joins TRBV6-5 and TRBJ1-2; D possibly corresponds to TRBD1 (6 bases). The CDR3 spans 14 residues. The germline gives CDR1 MNHEY, CDR2 SVGAGI. Here the CDR3 DNA reads TGTGCCAGCACTTACGACAGGAGCCACTATGGCTACACCTTC. It encodes CASTYDRSHYGYTF.

The sample holds a few counts of this clone. This chain uses TRBV6-5 with TRBJ1-5; no definite D call. Germline values: CDR1 MNHEY, CDR2 SVGAGI. The V gene lost 6 bases and the J gene lost 3 bases, with 6 bases spanning the gap. This CDR3 spans 12 amino acids. CDR3 sequence: CASRQYNQPQHF. In DNA form, the CDR3 reads TGTGCCAGCAGGCAGTACAATCAGCCCCAGCATTTT.

The gene calls are TRBV6-1 and TRBJ1-6; 9 positions agree with TRBD1. Losses at the gene ends were 7 bases for V and 6 bases for J; bases not matched to a gene: 4. Germline V lookup: CDR1 MNHNS, CDR2 SASEGT. This CDR3 has 14 residues. The CDR3 region has the DNA TGTGCCAGCATTCTGGACAGGGGTAATTCACCCCTCCACTTT. Translated: CASILDRGNSPLHF.

The chain recombines TRBV5-1 with TRBJ1-3; maybe TRBD1 (5 bases). The CDR3 covers 17 residues. V was cut by 0 bases and J by 0 bases, with 13 bases left in between. Germline loops: CDR1 SGHRS, CDR2 YFSETQ. CDR3 sequence reads: CASSLDFRDSSGNTIYF. The DNA for the CDR3 is TGCGCCAGCAGCTTGGATTTCAGGGATAGCTCTGGAAACACCATATATTTT.

The chain has TRBV7-2 and TRBJ2-2; D may be TRBD1 or TRBD2 (6 bases each). This CDR3 is built from 15 residues. Germline V lookup: CDR1 SGHTA, CDR2 FQGNSA. V lost 1 base and J lost 4, with 10 bases in between. DNA for the CDR3: TGTGCCAGCAGCTTAGGGGGGGCCGTCACCGGGGAGCTGTTTTTT. It codes for CASSLGGAVTGELFF. Variable domain in full (rest from reference TRBV7-2 and TRBJ2-2): GAGVSQSPSNKVTEKGKDVELRCDPISGHTALYWYRQSLGQGLEFLIYFQGNSAPDKSGLPSDRFSAERTGGSVSTLTIQRTQQEDSAVYLCASSLGGAVTGELFFGEGSRLTVL.

V usage is TRBV5-1 and J usage is TRBJ2-2; possible D gene TRBD1, 5 bases. Per germline, CDR1 SGHRS and CDR2 YFSETQ. The germline V and J ends were trimmed by 4 bases and 6 bases, with 13 bases remaining between them. CDR3 length: 14 amino acids. DNA for the CDR3: TGCGCCAGCAGCCCGCTCCAGGGCCCCGGGGAGCTGTTTTTT. This sequence encodes CASSPLQGPGELFF.

The rearrangement joins TRBV19 to TRBJ1-4, with D maybe TRBD1 (6 bases). Between the trimmed V and J ends, which lost 2 bases and 7 bases, there was a span of 11 bases. Germline V CDR1 and CDR2: LNHDA, SQIVND (reference sequence). This CDR3 has 14 residues. Here the CDR3 DNA reads TGTGCCAGTAGTATACCAGGGGTCGCTGAAAAACTGTTTTTT. This encodes CASSIPGVAEKLFF.

The chain joins TRBV7-2 to TRBJ1-2, with D unclear. The CDR3 is 15 amino acids. Germline V gene sequence: CDR1 SGHTA, CDR2 FQGNSA. V was pared by 5 bases and J by 8 bases, with 21 bases between. The CDR3 bases are TGTGCCAGCAGCCTTGAGTCGGTGGTTCAGATAGGCTACACCTTC. Translation gives CASSLESVVQIGYTF.

The V and J genes are TRBV11-2 and TRBJ2-7, with 7 bases fitting TRBD1. CDR1 and CDR2 from the germline V gene are SGHAT and FQNNGV. Losses at the gene ends were 0 bases for V and 3 bases for J; bases not matched to a gene: 5. The CDR3 is 15 residues long. The CDR3 sequence is CASSLERTGLYEQYF. The CDR3 DNA sequence: TGTGCCAGCAGCTTAGAGCGGACAGGCCTCTACGAGCAGTACTTC.

In this sample, this clone turned up a few times. J is TRBJ1-1 and V is TRBV19; D is possibly TRBD1 (5 bases). Germline-derived CDR1 and CDR2 are LNHDA and SQIVND (reference sequence). V was clipped by 5 bases and J by 3 bases, with 13 bases between them. The CDR3 extends over 14 amino acids. Here the CDR3 DNA reads TGTGCCAGTAGTGGTAGGGGAAGAGACACTGAAGCTTTCTTT. It is translated as CASSGRGRDTEAFF. Looking up the rest from reference TRBV19 and TRBJ1-1 gives the full variable domain: DGGITQSPKYLFRKEGQNVTLSCEQNLNHDAMYWYRQDPGQGLRLIYYSQIVNDFQKGDIAEGYSVSREKKESFPLTVTSAQKNPTAFYLCASSGRGRDTEAFFGQGTRLTVV.

CDR3 sequence reads: CVTTGQSGNTIYF. CDR3 DNA sequence: TGTGTTACGACAGGGCAATCTGGAAACACCATATATTTT. This chain connects TRBV28 to TRBJ1-3; 7 nucleotides match TRBD1. The CDR3 spans 13 residues. CDR1 is MDHEN, CDR2 SYDVKM, per germline.

The genes are TRBV11-2 and TRBJ1-1; tentative D call: TRBD1 (5 bases). This CDR3 is 16 amino acids long. Between the trimmed V and J ends, which lost 1 base and 2 bases, there was a span of 14 bases. Germline values: CDR1 SGHAT, CDR2 FQNNGV. DNA for the CDR3: TGTGCCAGCAGCTTAGTATGGGGACGGCAAAACACTGAAGCTTTCTTT. Its translation is CASSLVWGRQNTEAFF.